This TCR beta chain emerged from a study of blood T cell repertoires in COVID-19. Across the study: Samples of COVID-19 (acute and convalescent) were obtained from the United States, Italy and Spain. The analysed material was cDNA or gDNA that came from T cells, B-cell-depleted T cells, or PBMCs.

Source study methods: Quantification of nucleated cells was approximated via reference gene primer amplification. Assay: immunoSEQ multiplex PCR; the TCRdb copy retains only in-frame clones and omits some. V and J calls plus clone size are reproduced from that table; the DNA served to infer D and trimming. The table has about 20,000 clones, roughly 91% seen once. Germline V gene sequence: CDR1 MNHEY, CDR2 SVGAGI. Trimming cost V 0 bases and J 6 bases; bases outside gene matches: 5. CDR3 length equals 16 residues. V and J are TRBV6-5 and TRBJ2-2; 9 bases align to TRBD2. The sequencing input was peripheral blood. The source of this sequence is a woman aged 55-70 years with active COVID-19. CDR3 sequence: CASSYSASGVSGELFF. The CDR3 coding sequence is TGTGCCAGCAGTTACTCGGCTAGCGGGGTGTCCGGGGAGCTGTTTTTT.